Below, 3 T cell receptor beta chains from the same sample are listed, as sequenced in a study of cytomegalovirus exposure and HLA in healthy donors. Use of 60 Vbeta and 13 Jbeta primers characterized the PCR. This table comes from immunoSEQ multiplex PCR, and its TCRdb copy is limited to in-frame clones, with some not included. Among over 200,000 clones listed, roughly 80% were seen once. The source material was PBMCs. The source is a male donor in good health and CMV-seronegative.

As for this clone: The identical CDR3 is also encoded by other nucleotide sequences in the sample. This chain uses TRBV9 with TRBJ1-5; D gene ambiguous. In germline, CDR1 is SGDLS, CDR2 YYNGEE. Trimming took off 3 bases at V and 3 bases at J, with 7 bases between the two ends. CDR3 size: 13 residues. CDR3 in amino acids: CASSAGVNQPQHF. The CDR3 DNA reads TGTGCCAGCAGCGCGGGAGTCAATCAGCCCCAGCATTTT.

J is TRBJ1-2 and V is TRBV5-1; 9 nucleotides line up with TRBD1. From germline, CDR1 is SGHRS and CDR2 YFSETQ. V was clipped by 4 bases and J by 6 bases; unmatched bases: 10. The CDR3 consists of 15 residues. CDR3 sequence (DNA): TGCGCCAGCAGCCCCCTCGGTACAGGGGGCAATGGCTACACCTTC. Its protein is CASSPLGTGGNGYTF.

This clone was found once. The genes are TRBV4-1 and TRBJ2-7; a weak D match, TRBD1 (6 bases). This CDR3 has 14 amino acids. CDR1 and CDR2 (germline): MGHRA, YSYEKL. The V gene lost 6 bases and the J gene lost 3 bases, with 15 bases spanning the gap. CDR3 region: CASSYQDRVYEQYF. The DNA for the CDR3 is TGCGCCAGCAGTTACCAGGACAGAGTCTACGAGCAGTACTTC.